The clone carrying this T cell receptor (beta chain) was picked up a small number of times. The data originate from a study of blood T cells in healthy people across ages. The CDR3 has 14 residues. CDR1 and CDR2 from the germline V gene are MNHEY and SVGEGT. Then a second PCR, running roughly 7 to 11 cycles, was carried out with a sample-barcoded 5' primer and a J-beta primer mix. TCRdb re-called the 5' RACE reads through MiXCR, storing one row per CDR3 protein. The sample lists 1.5 million to 2 million distinct CDR3 sequences; around 50% were seen once. This clonotype was obtained from a woman in her thirties or forties in good health. The chain is built from TRBV6-2 or TRBV6-3 and TRBJ2-5; 8 bases line up with TRBD2. The end of the DNA fits TRBJ2-7 better, so the J call may be wrong. Sample: blood. This CDR3 is CASTPVGTRGEQYF. The CDR3, as DNA: TGTGCCAGCACCCCGGTCGGGACTAGAGGCGAGCAGTACTTC.